Described below is a single T cell receptor beta chain sequence and its context. As yet, its antigen is unknown. The time point was: newly diagnosed GD, antithyroid drugs for less than 3 months. Construction of the TCR library relied on RNA isolated from PBMCs. This sample stems from a study of regulatory T cells in long-lasting Graves disease. Germline CDR1 SGHAT, CDR2 FQNNGV. The CDR3 runs to 15 residues. Deletions cut 5 bases from V and 0 bases from J, with 11 bases between. Relying on iRepertoire HTBI primers and Arm-PCR of CDR3 regions, the team built TCR beta libraries. Under the authors' procedure: The study identified about 60 TRBV and some 15 TRBJ segments across samples. TCRdb reprocessed the multiplex PCR reads with MiXCR, giving one entry per CDR3 protein. V and J calls and clone size were set by TCRdb, not the authors. Of under 450,000 distinct CDR3 sequences listed, roughly 12% are singletons.

General study results and limits: Small sample size may have lowered accuracy. Persistent patients had more shared public clonotypes (about 2,700) than new patients (around 1,000).

The data also belong to a second study, concerning T cells in Graves' hyperthyroidism and ophthalmopathy. That report notes: An initial round of RT-PCR targeting the TCR CDR3 relied on the HTBI primer set.

This specimen consisted of peripheral blood mononuclear cells (PBMCs), obtained at new diagnosis, from a patient treated with antithyroid drugs. V and J are TRBV11-2 and TRBJ1-3, with D uncertain. This TCR derives from a woman between 18 and 30 years old with Graves disease. The CDR3: CASSQEGLSGNTIYF. CDR3 bases: TGTGCCAGCAGCCAAGAAGGCCTCTCTGGAAACACCATATATTTT.